The following is a T cell receptor (beta chain) sequence with its context. The antigen remains unidentified. This specimen comes from a study of shared clonotypes between healthy human individuals. The naive CD8 population came from CD45RO-negative cells selected for CCR7, without terminally differentiated effector memory CD45RA+ cells. Healthy HIV-negative adults with no recent acute infections or vaccinations were recruited as donors. V shed 5 bases and J 8 bases; nucleotides not matched to a gene: 6. The germline CDR1 and CDR2 sequences are LNHDA and SQIVND (reference sequence). This CDR3 contains 14 residues. The repertoire was sequenced with immunoSEQ multiplex PCR; TCRdb's copy has only in-frame clones and lacks some. The data hold 2 million to 2.5 million clones, with roughly 95% observed a single time. Study-level results: Researchers sampled blood only, noting tissue repertoires likely differ.

The clonotype originates from a young man in good health. This chain uses TRBV19 with TRBJ1-6; 7 nucleotides agree with TRBD1. The specimen sequenced was naive CD8+ T cells sorted from blood. The CDR3 region has the DNA TGTGCCAGTAGTTCCCGGACAGGAGATTCACCCCTCCACTTT. Protein: CASSSRTGDSPLHF.